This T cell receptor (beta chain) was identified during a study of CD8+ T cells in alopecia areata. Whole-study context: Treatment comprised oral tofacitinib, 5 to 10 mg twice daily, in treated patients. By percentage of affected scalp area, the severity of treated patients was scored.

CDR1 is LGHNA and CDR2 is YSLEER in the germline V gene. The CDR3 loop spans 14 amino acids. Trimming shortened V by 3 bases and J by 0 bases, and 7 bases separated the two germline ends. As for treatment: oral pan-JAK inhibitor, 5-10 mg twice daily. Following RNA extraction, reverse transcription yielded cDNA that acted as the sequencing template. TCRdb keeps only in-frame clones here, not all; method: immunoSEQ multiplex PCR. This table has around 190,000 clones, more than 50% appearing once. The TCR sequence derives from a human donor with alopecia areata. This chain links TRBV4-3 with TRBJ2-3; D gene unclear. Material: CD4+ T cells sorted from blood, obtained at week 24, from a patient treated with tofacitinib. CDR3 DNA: TGCGCCAGCAGCCAGGGCCCTAGCACAGATACGCAGTATTTT. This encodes CASSQGPSTDTQYF.